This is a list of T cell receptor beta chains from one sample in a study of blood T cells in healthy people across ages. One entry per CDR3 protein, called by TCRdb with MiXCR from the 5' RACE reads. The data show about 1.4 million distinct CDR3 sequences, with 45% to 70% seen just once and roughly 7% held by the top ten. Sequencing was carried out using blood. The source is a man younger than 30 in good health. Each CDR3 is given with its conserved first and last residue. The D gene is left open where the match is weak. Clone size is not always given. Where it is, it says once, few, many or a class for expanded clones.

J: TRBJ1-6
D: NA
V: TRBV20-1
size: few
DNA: TGCAGTGCTAGAAATTCCCTGTGGTGGGAACCCCTCCACTTT
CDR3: CSARNSLWWEPLHF

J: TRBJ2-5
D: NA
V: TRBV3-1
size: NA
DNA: TGTGCCAGCAGCCACTCAGGACTCGCCCCGGAGACCCAGTACTTC
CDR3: CASSHSGLAPETQYF

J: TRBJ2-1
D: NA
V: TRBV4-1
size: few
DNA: TGCGCCAGCAGCCGGTTTCAGTGGAGAATTGAGCAGTTCTTC
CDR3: CASSRFQWRIEQFF

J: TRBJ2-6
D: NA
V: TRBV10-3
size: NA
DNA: TGTGCCATCGGGGACTTCGATATCGGGGCCAACGTCCTGACTTTC
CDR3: CAIGDFDIGANVLTF

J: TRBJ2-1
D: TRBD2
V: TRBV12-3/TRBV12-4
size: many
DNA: TGTGCCAGCAGCCTGGGACTAGCGGGGTACAATGAGCAGTTCTTC
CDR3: CASSLGLAGYNEQFF

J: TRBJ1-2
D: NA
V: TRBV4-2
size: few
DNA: TGTGCCAGCAGCCAAGCTCCGGGGAGCTGGGGCTACACCTTC
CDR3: CASSQAPGSWGYTF

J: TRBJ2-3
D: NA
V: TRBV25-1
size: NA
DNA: TGTGCCAGCAGTGAAAAGCCAAGGGGCACAGATACGCAGTATTTT
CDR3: CASSEKPRGTDTQYF

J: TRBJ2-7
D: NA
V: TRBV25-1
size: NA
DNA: TGTGCCGGCAGTGAATATCGTGGGACCACCTACGAGCAGTACTTC
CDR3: CAGSEYRGTTYEQYF

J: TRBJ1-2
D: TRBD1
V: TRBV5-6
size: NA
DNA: TGTGCCAGCAGCGGGACAGGGGTTCCCTATGGCTACACCTTC
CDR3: CASSGTGVPYGYTF

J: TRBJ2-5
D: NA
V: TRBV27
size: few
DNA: TGTGCCAGCAGTCACATCGGGGCGGGGGAGACCCAGTACTTC
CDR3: CASSHIGAGETQYF

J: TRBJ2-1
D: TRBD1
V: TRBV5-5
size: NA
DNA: TGTGCCTCTCTAACCGGGACAGGGTACAATGAGCAGTTCTTC
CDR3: CASLTGTGYNEQFF

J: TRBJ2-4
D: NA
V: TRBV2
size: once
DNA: TGTGCCAGCAGTCTGGACGAGGATGAGCAGTACTTC
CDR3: CASSLDEDEQYF

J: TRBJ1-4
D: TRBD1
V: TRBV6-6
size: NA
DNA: TGTGCCAGCAGTTACCCGGGACAGGAGTTTGAAAAACTGTTTTTT
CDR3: CASSYPGQEFEKLFF

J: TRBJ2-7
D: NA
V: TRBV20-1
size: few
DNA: TGCAGTGCTACTCCCGGGACGGTCACCTACGAGCAGTACTTC
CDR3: CSATPGTVTYEQYF

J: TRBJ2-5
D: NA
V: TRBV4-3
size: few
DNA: TGCGCCAGCAGCCAAGTTTTGGGGCAAGGGACCCAGTACTTC
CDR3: CASSQVLGQGTQYF

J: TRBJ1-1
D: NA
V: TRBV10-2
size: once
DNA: TGCGCCAGCAGGAGAGGACGGACCGCTGTGGAAGCTTTCTTT
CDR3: CASRRGRTAVEAFF

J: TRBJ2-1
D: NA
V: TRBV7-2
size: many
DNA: TGTGCCAGCAGCTCCTCTAATGAGCAGTTCTTC
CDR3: CASSSSNEQFF

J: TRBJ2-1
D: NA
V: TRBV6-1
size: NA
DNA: TGTGCCACCATGCCGATAGGGATCTCCTACAATGAGCAGTTCTTC
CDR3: CATMPIGISYNEQFF

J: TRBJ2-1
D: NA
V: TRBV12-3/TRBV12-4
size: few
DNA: TGTGCCAGCAACACAATTGGGGGGTTTCATGAGCAGTTCTTC
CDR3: CASNTIGGFHEQFF

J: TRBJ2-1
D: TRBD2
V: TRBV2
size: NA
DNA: TGTGCCAGCACTTCGGGACTAGCGGGACGAGGATCCTACAATGAGCAGTTCTTC
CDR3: CASTSGLAGRGSYNEQFF

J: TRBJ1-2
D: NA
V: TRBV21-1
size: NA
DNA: TGTGCCAGCAGCAAACGACTGATTTTCTATGGCTACACCTTC
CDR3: CASSKRLIFYGYTF

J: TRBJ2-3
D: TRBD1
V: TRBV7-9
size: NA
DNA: TGTGCCAGCACGACAGGGGAAACAGATACGCAGTATTTT
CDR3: CASTTGETDTQYF

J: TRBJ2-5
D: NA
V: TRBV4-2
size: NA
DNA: TGTGCCAGCAGGGGGGGGCAGAACCAAGAGACCCAGTACTTC
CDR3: CASRGGQNQETQYF

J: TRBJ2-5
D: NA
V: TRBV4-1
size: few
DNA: TGCGCCAGCAGCCAAATTAGCGCGGGCCAAGAGACCCAGTACTTC
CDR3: CASSQISAGQETQYF

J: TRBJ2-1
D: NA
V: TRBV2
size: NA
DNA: TGTGCCAGCAGTGTTAGCGGACTTGCGGGTAATGAGCAGTTCTTC
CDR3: CASSVSGLAGNEQFF

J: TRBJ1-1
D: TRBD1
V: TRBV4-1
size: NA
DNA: TGCGCCAGCAGCCAAGTGGACAGGGAGAATGAAGCTTTCTTT
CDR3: CASSQVDRENEAFF

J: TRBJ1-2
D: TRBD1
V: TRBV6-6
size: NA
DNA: TGTGCCAGCAGTTACCGTGGACAGGGGGTTTCTGGCTACACCTTC
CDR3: CASSYRGQGVSGYTF

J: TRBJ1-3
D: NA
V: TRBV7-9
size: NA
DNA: TGTGCCAGCAGCTTTCATCGGACAGTAGAGGTTGGAAACACCATATATTTT
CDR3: CASSFHRTVEVGNTIYF

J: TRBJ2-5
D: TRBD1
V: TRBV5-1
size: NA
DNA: TGCGCCAGCAGCTTGGAAACAGGGGGCCGGGAGACCCAGTACTTC
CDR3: CASSLETGGRETQYF

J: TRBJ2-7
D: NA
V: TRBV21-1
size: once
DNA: TGTGCCAGCAGCAAAGGGGGACAGGGGGGCTACGAGCAGTACTTC
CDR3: CASSKGGQGGYEQYF

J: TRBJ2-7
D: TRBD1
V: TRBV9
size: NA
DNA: TGTGCCAGCAGCGTAGGGGACAGAGTCCACGAGCAGTACTTC
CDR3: CASSVGDRVHEQYF

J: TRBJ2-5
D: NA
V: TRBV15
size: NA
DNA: TGTGCCACCAGCGAACACGCAGGGAATGGGAAAGAGACCCAGTACTTC
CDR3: CATSEHAGNGKETQYF

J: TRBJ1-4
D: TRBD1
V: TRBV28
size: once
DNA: TGTGCCAGCAGACAACAGGGGGCTACGAATGAAAAACTGTTTTTT
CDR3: CASRQQGATNEKLFF

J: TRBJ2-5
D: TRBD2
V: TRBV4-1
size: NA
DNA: TGCGCCAGCACTCTAGCGGGGGGCTTCCAAGAGACCCAGTACTTC
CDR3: CASTLAGGFQETQYF

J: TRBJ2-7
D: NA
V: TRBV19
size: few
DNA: TGTGCCAGTAGTATAGTACAGGGAGGCGAGCAGTACTTC
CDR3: CASSIVQGGEQYF

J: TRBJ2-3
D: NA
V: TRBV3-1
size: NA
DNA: TGTGCCAGCAGCCAAGAAGAGGGGGATACGCAGTATTTT
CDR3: CASSQEEGDTQYF

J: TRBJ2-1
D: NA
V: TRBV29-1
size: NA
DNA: TGCAGCGTTGAAGACCACCACAATGAGCAGTTCTTC
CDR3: CSVEDHHNEQFF

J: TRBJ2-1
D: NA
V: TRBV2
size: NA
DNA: TGTGCCAGCAGTGGGTTAAAGTCGGGCCAGGACAATGAGCAGTTCTTC
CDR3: CASSGLKSGQDNEQFF

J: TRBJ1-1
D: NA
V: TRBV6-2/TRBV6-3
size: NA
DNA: TGTGCCAGCAGTTACTCGAGGGCAACTGAAGCTTTCTTT
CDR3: CASSYSRATEAFF

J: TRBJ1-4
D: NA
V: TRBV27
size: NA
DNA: TGTGCCAGCAGGACCGGACGGGTTGCAACTAATGAAAAACTGTTTTTT
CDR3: CASRTGRVATNEKLFF

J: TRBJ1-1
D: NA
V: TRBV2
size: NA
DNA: TGTGCCAGCAGTGTGGCAGGGGTTGAAGCTTTCTTT
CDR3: CASSVAGVEAFF

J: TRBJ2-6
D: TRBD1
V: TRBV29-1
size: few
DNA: TGCAGCGTTGCGGGGACAGGGTTTTACTCTGGGGCCAACGTCCTGACTTTC
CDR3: CSVAGTGFYSGANVLTF

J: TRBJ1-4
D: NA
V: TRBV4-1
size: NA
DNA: TGCGCCAGCAGCCAATCACGGATTGGGAGGGGAGGTGAAAAACTGTTTTTT
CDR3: CASSQSRIGRGGEKLFF

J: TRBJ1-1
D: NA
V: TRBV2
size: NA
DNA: TGTGCCAGCAGGGCCAGGGGAAACATGAACACTGAAGCTTTCTTT
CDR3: CASRARGNMNTEAFF

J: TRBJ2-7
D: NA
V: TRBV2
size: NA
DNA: TGTGCCAGCGTTAGGGGGATCTACGAGCAGTACTTC
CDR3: CASVRGIYEQYF

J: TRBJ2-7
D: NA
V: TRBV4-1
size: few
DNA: TGCGCCAGCAGCCATCACGGAGGGACCCCAGACGAGCAGTACTTC
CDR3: CASSHHGGTPDEQYF

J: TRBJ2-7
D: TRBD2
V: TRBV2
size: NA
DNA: TGTGCCAGCAGTGAATTGGCGGGAGAGTACGAGCAGTACTTC
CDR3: CASSELAGEYEQYF

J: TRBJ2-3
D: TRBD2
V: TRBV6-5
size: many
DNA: TGTGCCAGCAGTACTAGCGCAGATACGCAGTATTTT
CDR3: CASSTSADTQYF

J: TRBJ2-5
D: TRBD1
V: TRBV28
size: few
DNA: TGTGCCAGCAGACCTACCAACGGACAGGGGGCCGAGGAAGAGACCCAGTACTTC
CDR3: CASRPTNGQGAEEETQYF

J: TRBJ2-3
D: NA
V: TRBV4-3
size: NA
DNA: TGCGCCAGCAGCCAAGATAGAGTGGGGTCAGATACGCAGTATTTT
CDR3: CASSQDRVGSDTQYF

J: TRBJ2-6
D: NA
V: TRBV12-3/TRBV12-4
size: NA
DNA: TGTGCCAGCAGTTTTGGGGCGGGTTCGGCCAACGTCCTGACTTTC
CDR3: CASSFGAGSANVLTF

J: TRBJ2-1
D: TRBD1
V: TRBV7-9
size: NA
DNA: TGTGCCAGCAGCTCATCAGGGACAGGGGACTATCAGCAGTTCTTC
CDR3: CASSSSGTGDYQQFF